This entry features one T cell receptor beta chain sequence. These data originate in a study of cytomegalovirus exposure and HLA in healthy donors. PCR amplification relied on 60 Vbeta primers (plus 13 Jbeta primers). Assay: immunoSEQ multiplex PCR; the TCRdb copy retains only in-frame clones and omits some. The profile covers under 120,000 clones, with 74% appearing a single time and about 2.6% taken by the ten largest. Between the trimmed V and J ends, which lost 5 bases and 0 bases, there was a span of 26 bases. In germline, CDR1 is LNHDA, CDR2 SQIVND (reference sequence). The CDR3 totals 20 residues.

The receptor was isolated from a man aged 45-65 years in good health and CMV-seropositive. The J gene is TRBJ2-4, the V gene TRBV19; D possibly corresponds to TRBD2 (7 bases). The sample consisted of PBMCs. CDR3 loop: CASSLRGALKESLAKNIQYF. The CDR3 DNA reads TGTGCCAGTAGTCTACGGGGGGCCCTAAAGGAGTCGCTAGCCAAAAACATTCAGTACTTC.